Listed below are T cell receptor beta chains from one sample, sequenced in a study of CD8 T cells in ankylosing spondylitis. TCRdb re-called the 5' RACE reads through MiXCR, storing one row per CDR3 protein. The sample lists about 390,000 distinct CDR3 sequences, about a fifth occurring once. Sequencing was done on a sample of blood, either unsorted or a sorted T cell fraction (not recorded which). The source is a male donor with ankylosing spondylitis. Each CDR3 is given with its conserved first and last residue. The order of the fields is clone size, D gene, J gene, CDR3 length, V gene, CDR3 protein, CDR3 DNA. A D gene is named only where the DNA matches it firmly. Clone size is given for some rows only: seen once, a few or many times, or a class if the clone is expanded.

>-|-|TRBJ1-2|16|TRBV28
CASRVPSGAWNYGYTF
TGTGCCAGCAGAGTACCCAGTGGGGCTTGGAACTATGGCTACACCTTC
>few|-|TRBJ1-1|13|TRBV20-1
CSASGQRRAEAFF
TGCAGTGCTAGTGGGCAAAGGCGCGCTGAAGCTTTCTTT
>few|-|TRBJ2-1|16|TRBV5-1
CASSLAGGITSGEQFF
TGCGCCAGCAGCTTGGCCGGGGGTATTACATCGGGTGAGCAGTTCTTC
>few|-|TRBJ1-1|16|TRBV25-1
CASSQLGGGRNTEAFF
TGTGCCAGCAGCCAATTAGGCGGCGGACGGAACACTGAAGCTTTCTTT
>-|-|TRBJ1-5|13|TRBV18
CASSPWTDQPQHF
TGTGCCAGCTCACCCTGGACTGATCAGCCCCAGCATTTT
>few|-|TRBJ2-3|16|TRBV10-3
CAISGARLGLEDTQYF
TGTGCCATCAGTGGGGCCCGACTAGGCCTTGAGGATACGCAGTATTTT
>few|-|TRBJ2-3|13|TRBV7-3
CASSLTSQGPQYF
TGTGCCAGCAGCTTAACGTCTCAGGGTCCGCAGTATTTT
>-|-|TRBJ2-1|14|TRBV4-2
CASSQDGQYNEQFF
TGTGCCAGCAGCCAAGACGGGCAATACAATGAGCAGTTCTTC
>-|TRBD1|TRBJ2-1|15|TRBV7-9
CASSPYRGAYNEQFF
TGTGCCAGCAGCCCATACAGGGGCGCCTACAATGAGCAGTTCTTC
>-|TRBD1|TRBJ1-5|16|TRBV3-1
CASSLPRDRWDQPQHF
TGTGCCAGCAGCCTACCACGGGACAGATGGGATCAGCCCCAGCATTTT